This TCR beta chain originates from a study of vaccination effects on CD4 cells after COVID-19. The data were produced by immunoSEQ multiplex PCR, yet TCRdb's version contains in-frame clones alone and is incomplete. Of tens of thousands of clones listed, around 74% are singletons. CDR1 is LGHDT, CDR2 YNNKEL, per germline (reference sequence). The CDR3 extends over 15 amino acids. Trimming shortened V by 1 base and J by 8 bases, and 12 bases separated the two germline ends. As regards this clone: Its antigen is not known.

After expansion with viral peptide pools in the ViraFEST assay, antigen-specific CD4+ T cells were sequenced. Culture proceeded for under twelve days, and CD4+ T cells were then isolated. Two-dose vaccination with either BNT162b2 or mRNA-1273 was given to the participants. The sequence came from a human donor who received a COVID-19 vaccine. The J gene is TRBJ1-6, the V gene TRBV3-1 (or the pseudogene TRBV3-2), with D unclear. The material was CD4+ T cells from PBMCs cultured with HCoV-OC43 spike peptides, obtained after COVID-19 vaccination. This sample's subset: HCoV-OC43 spike overlapping peptide pool stimulation. The DNA of the CDR3 is TGTGCCAGCAGCCAAGTTATGGGGAATGATTCACCCCTCCACTTT. Translated: CASSQVMGNDSPLHF.